This T cell receptor beta chain was sequenced in a study of T cell responses to AZD1222 COVID-19 vaccine. The CDR3 is 16 amino acids. Per germline, CDR1 MNHEY and CDR2 SVGEGT. V lost 0 bases, J lost 6 bases, and 4 bases stayed unmatched. Data came from immunoSEQ multiplex PCR; TCRdb stores just in-frame clones and leaves some out. The sample yields 110,000 to 150,000 clones, 85% to 95% seen once. The clonotype was recovered from an adult who had recovered from COVID-19. The sequenced sample was peripheral blood, obtained after recovery from COVID-19. V is TRBV6-2 or TRBV6-3 and J is TRBJ2-2, with TRBD2 matching over 10 bases. The CDR3 region is CASSYSSGRASGELFF. The CDR3 DNA is TGTGCCAGCAGTTACTCGAGCGGGAGGGCCTCCGGGGAGCTGTTTTTT.